This T cell receptor (beta chain) was documented in a study of tumor-infiltrating lymphocytes in localized non-small cell lung cancer. This table comes from immunoSEQ multiplex PCR, and its TCRdb copy is limited to in-frame clones, with some not included. The sample yields about 25,000 clones, approximately 71% seen once. Germline CDR1 and CDR2: LGHNA and YNFKEQ. Losses at the gene ends were 0 bases for V and 2 bases for J; bases not matched to a gene: 6. There are 18 residues in the CDR3. Sequenced material: lung tumor tissue. The TCR was taken from a human donor with non-small cell lung cancer. The genes are TRBV4-2 and TRBJ2-7; 14 positions match TRBD2. The chain's CDR3 is CASSQDRGTSGGTYEQYF. CDR3 bases: TGTGCCAGCAGCCAAGATAGAGGGACTAGCGGGGGAACCTACGAGCAGTACTTC.